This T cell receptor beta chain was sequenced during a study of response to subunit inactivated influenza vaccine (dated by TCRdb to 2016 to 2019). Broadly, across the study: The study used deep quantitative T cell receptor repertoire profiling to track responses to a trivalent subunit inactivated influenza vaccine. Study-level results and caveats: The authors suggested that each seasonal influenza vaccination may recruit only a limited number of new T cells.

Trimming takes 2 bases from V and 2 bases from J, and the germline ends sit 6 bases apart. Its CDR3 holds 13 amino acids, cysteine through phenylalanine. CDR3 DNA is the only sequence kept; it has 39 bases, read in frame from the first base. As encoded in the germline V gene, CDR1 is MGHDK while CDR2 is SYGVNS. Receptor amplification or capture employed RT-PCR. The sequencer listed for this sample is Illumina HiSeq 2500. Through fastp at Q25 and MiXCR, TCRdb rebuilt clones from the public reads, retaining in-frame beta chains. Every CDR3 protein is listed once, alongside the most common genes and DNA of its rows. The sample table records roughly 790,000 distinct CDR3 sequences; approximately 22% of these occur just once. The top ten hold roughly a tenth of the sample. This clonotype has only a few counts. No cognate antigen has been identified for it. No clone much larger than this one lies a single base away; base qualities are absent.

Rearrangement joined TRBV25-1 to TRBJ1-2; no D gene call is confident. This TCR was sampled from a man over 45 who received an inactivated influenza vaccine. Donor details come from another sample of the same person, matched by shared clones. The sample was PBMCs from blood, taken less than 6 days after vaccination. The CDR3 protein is CASSEVHNYGYTF. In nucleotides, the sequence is TGTGCCAGCAGTGAAGTACACAACTATGGCTACACCTTC.